One sample yielded the 27 T cell receptor beta chains listed below, sequenced in a study of T-cell memory formation after mild COVID-19. TCRdb reprocessed the 5' RACE reads with MiXCR, giving one entry per CDR3 protein. The table has about 290,000 distinct CDR3 sequences, around 15% seen once. The sample taken for sequencing was PBMCs or a T cell subset sorted from them (not recorded which). The receptors were sampled from a man aged 18 to 29 who had mild COVID-19 (a few samples of this study predate the infection). Cell type and time point are not known.

In DNA, the CDR3 is TGTGCCAGCAGGGATGACAGGACGTTCTCTGGAAACACCATATATTTT. Encoded protein: CASRDDRTFSGNTIYF. The chain employs TRBV2 and TRBJ1-3; D perhaps matches TRBD1 (6 bases). The germline V gene has CDR1 SNHLY and CDR2 FYNNEI. The V gene lost 6 bases and the J gene lost 0 bases, with 15 bases spanning the gap. CDR3 length equals 16 residues.

This clonotype was detected a few times. This chain connects TRBV12-3 or TRBV12-4 to TRBJ2-2; D ambiguous. This CDR3 region has 13 residues. V lost 6 bases and J 5 bases, leaving 10 bases between the germline ends. CDR3 in amino acids: CASRDRRTGELFF. The CDR3 nucleotides are TGTGCCAGCAGGGACCGAAGGACCGGGGAGCTGTTTTTT.

This chain connects TRBV7-3 to TRBJ2-3; D call uncertain. CDR1 and CDR2 (germline): SGHTA, FQGTGA. The CDR3 spans 14 residues. Trimming removed 1 base from V and 4 bases from J, with 9 bases in between. This CDR3 is CASSLKTIPDTQYF. The CDR3 DNA reads TGTGCCAGCAGCTTAAAGACCATCCCAGATACGCAGTATTTT.

This clonotype showed up just once. CDR3 coding DNA: TGTGCCACCGACCGACAGGGTGCCCCCAGAGAGCAGTTCTTC. Its translation is CATDRQGAPREQFF. The chain couples TRBV7-9 to TRBJ2-1; 7 nucleotides agree with TRBD1. The trim removed 10 bases at V and 10 bases at J, leaving 16 bases unmatched. The germline gives CDR1 SEHNR, CDR2 FQNEAQ (reference sequence). The CDR3 spans 14 residues.

At least ten counts were recorded for this clonotype. The genes are TRBV4-2 and TRBJ2-2; D remains unclear. The CDR3 consists of 16 residues. Trimming removed 1 base from V and 1 base from J, with 10 bases in between. CDR1 and CDR2 (germline): LGHNA, YNFKEQ. CDR3 protein: CASSQGTVLNTGELFF. CDR3 DNA: TGTGCCAGCAGCCAAGGGACGGTGCTGAACACCGGGGAGCTGTTTTTT.

The chain couples TRBV18 to TRBJ1-2; D gene uncertain. The V gene's germline CDR1 is KGHSH and CDR2 LQKENI. Trimming removed 5 bases at V and 2 bases at J, with 15 bases between. The CDR3 length is 15 residues. The CDR3 protein is CASSEIRTANYGYTF. The CDR3 DNA reads as TGTGCCAGCTCAGAAATAAGAACAGCAAACTATGGCTACACCTTC.

The V call is TRBV24-1, the J call TRBJ2-1; no clear D gene. Germline values: CDR1 KGHDR, CDR2 SFDVKD. V lost 2 bases and J lost 9, with 10 bases in between. The CDR3 totals 13 residues. CDR3 sequence: CATSDSSQAEQFF. The CDR3 nucleotides are TGTGCCACCAGTGATTCCTCCCAGGCTGAGCAGTTCTTC.

This chain uses TRBV24-1 with TRBJ2-5; maybe TRBD2 (5 bases). Germline V CDR1 and CDR2: KGHDR, SFDVKD. This CDR3 region has 13 residues. The germline V and J ends were trimmed by 6 bases and 2 bases, with 9 bases remaining between them. The CDR3 reads CATSRTGQETQYF. CDR3 DNA: TGTGCCACCAGTCGCACGGGACAAGAGACCCAGTACTTC.

This clonotype was counted a few times. This chain joins TRBV7-8 and TRBJ1-6; no clear D gene. The CDR3 covers 14 residues. The germline CDR1 and CDR2 sequences are SGHVS and FQNEAQ. V was clipped by 0 bases and J by 10 bases, with 10 bases between them. The CDR3 DNA reads as TGTGCCAGCAGCTTAGCCCTCAGAGGCTCACCCCTCCACTTT. Amino acid sequence: CASSLALRGSPLHF. The full variable domain, rest sourced from reference TRBV7-8 and TRBJ1-6, is GAGVSQSPRYKVAKRGQDVALRCDPISGHVSLFWYQQALGQGPEFLTYFQNEAQLDKSGLPSDRFFAERPEGSVSTLKIQRTQQEDSAVYLCASSLALRGSPLHFGNGTRLTVT.

Only a few counts were recorded for this clonotype. The rearrangement joins TRBV12-3 or TRBV12-4 to TRBJ2-4; the match to TRBD2 covers 8 bases. Germline trimming cut 5 bases from V and 3 bases from J; bases unmatched to any gene: 18. The CDR3 runs to 19 residues. The CDR3 loop is CASSMGLGGLNGDKNIQYF. The CDR3 DNA follows: TGTGCCAGCAGTATGGGACTAGGGGGACTCAATGGGGACAAAAACATTCAGTACTTC.

In this sample, this clonotype turned up a few times. The chain couples TRBV20-1 to TRBJ1-5; D not resolved. The CDR3 sequence is 13 residues long. Germline-derived CDR1 and CDR2 are DFQATT and SNEGSKA (reference sequence). Between the trimmed V and J ends, which lost 3 bases and 1 base, there was a span of 7 bases. CDR3 DNA sequence: TGCAGTGCTAGCGGGCGGAGCAATCAGCCCCAGCATTTT. Amino acids: CSASGRSNQPQHF.

This clonotype was observed a few times. In nucleotides, the CDR3 is TGTGCCAGCAGTTCAGGGGCTGCGGGAAACACCATATATTTT. The encoded protein is CASSSGAAGNTIYF. The rearrangement joins TRBV6-5 to TRBJ1-3, with a tentative D call TRBD1 (6 bases). This CDR3 comprises 14 residues. Germline values: CDR1 MNHEY, CDR2 SVGAGI. The germline V and J ends were trimmed by 4 bases and 4 bases, with 11 bases remaining between them.

J is TRBJ2-2 and V is TRBV7-9, with 9 bases fitting TRBD2. The CDR3 length is 18 residues. Germline CDR1 SEHNR, CDR2 FQNEAQ (reference sequence). V lost 5 bases to trimming and J lost 1 base; unmatched junction nucleotides: 11. The CDR3: CASSAWGGTSRNTGELFF. The DNA of the CDR3 is TGTGCCAGCAGCGCCTGGGGGGGGACTAGCCGGAACACCGGGGAGCTGTTTTTT. The whole variable domain, filled in from reference TRBV7-9 and TRBJ2-2, reads DTGVSQNPRHKITKRGQNVTFRCDPISEHNRLYWYRQTLGQGPEFLTYFQNEAQLEKSRLLSDRFSAERPKGSFSTLEIQRTEQGDSAMYLCASSAWGGTSRNTGELFFGEGSRLTVL.

This chain connects TRBV6-4 to TRBJ1-1; the D gene is possibly TRBD1 (5 bases). The V and J ends lost 6 bases and 0 bases respectively, with 8 bases between them. This CDR3 has 13 amino acids. Germline V gives CDR1 MRHNA, CDR2 SNTAGT. The CDR3 is CASRTTVNTEAFF. CDR3 nucleotides: TGTGCCAGCAGGACGACAGTGAACACTGAAGCTTTCTTT.

The CDR3, as DNA: TGTGCCAGCAGCCTCTCTGCCGGTTGGTCCTACGAGCAGTACTTC. Its translation: CASSLSAGWSYEQYF. The rearrangement uses TRBV14 and TRBJ2-7; D uncertain. Germline CDR1 is SGHDN and CDR2 is FVKESK. This CDR3 has 15 residues. The germline V and J ends were trimmed by 4 bases and 1 base, with 14 bases remaining between them.

This chain uses TRBV20-1 with TRBJ2-1; D tentatively fits TRBD1 or TRBD2 (6 bases each). Trimming took off 1 base at V and 8 bases at J, with 15 bases between the two ends. This CDR3 is built from 14 residues. Germline V gene sequence: CDR1 DFQATT, CDR2 SNEGSKA (reference sequence). The CDR3 sequence: CSARVWGARDEQFF. The DNA of the CDR3 is TGCAGTGCTAGAGTTTGGGGGGCAAGGGATGAGCAGTTCTTC.

This clonotype was recorded many times. The junction and the germline gene differ at one end; a read error may be behind it. The chain employs TRBV7-7 and TRBJ2-1; the match to TRBD2 covers 9 bases. The germline V gene encodes CDR1 SSHAT and CDR2 FNYEAQ (reference sequence). The CDR3 runs 15 residues. As DNA, the CDR3 is TGTGCTAGCAGCCCCGGAGCGGGGGGATACAATGAGCAGTTCTTC. Translated, it gives CASSPGAGGYNEQFF.

The rearrangement uses TRBV5-1 and TRBJ1-1, with D perhaps matching TRBD1 (5 bases). This CDR3 spans 15 amino acids. In germline, CDR1 is SGHRS, CDR2 YFSETQ. The V and J ends lost 2 bases and 1 base respectively, with 12 bases between them. The CDR3 nucleotides read TGCGCCAGCAGCTTTGGGGGAGGGGCGAACACTGAAGCTTTCTTT. It yields the protein CASSFGGGANTEAFF. Complete variable domain (other parts from reference TRBV5-1 and TRBJ1-1): KAGVTQTPRYLIKTRGQQVTLSCSPISGHRSVSWYQQTPGQGLQFLFEYFSETQRNKGNFPGRFSGRQFSNSRSEMNVSTLELGDSALYLCASSFGGGANTEAFFGQGTRLTVV.

The gene calls are TRBV28 and TRBJ1-2; 8 nucleotides line up with TRBD1. With 2 bases clipped from V and 9 bases from J, the junction kept 14 bases outside the gene matches. This CDR3 is 16 amino acids long. Per the germline V gene, CDR1 is MDHEN and CDR2 is SYDVKM. CDR3: CASSLPQYRTGSSYTF. In DNA, the CDR3 is TGTGCCAGCAGTTTACCCCAATATAGGACAGGGAGCAGCTACACCTTC.

This clonotype is medium-sized within its sample. The chain employs TRBV5-1 and TRBJ2-3, with 8 nucleotides matching TRBD2. V dropped 2 bases and J dropped 2; count of bases not matched to a gene: 4. The CDR3 is 15 residues long. CDR1 is SGHRS and CDR2 is YFSETQ in the germline V gene. The CDR3 nucleotides are TGCGCCAGCAGCTTCTTACTAGCGGACACAGATACGCAGTATTTT. Its protein product is CASSFLLADTDTQYF.

This clonotype was found a few times. The chain couples TRBV6-6 to TRBJ2-1; D perhaps matches TRBD1 (5 bases). Looked up from germline, CDR1 is MNHNY and CDR2 is SVGAGI (reference sequence). The ends were cut back, 2 bases at V and 1 base at J, with 21 bases in the middle. This CDR3 has 19 residues. CDR3 amino acids: CASSYPGGASEVSYNEQFF. CDR3 DNA sequence: TGTGCCAGCAGTTACCCCGGTGGGGCCAGTGAGGTTTCCTACAATGAGCAGTTCTTC.

The chain employs TRBV12-3 or TRBV12-4 and TRBJ2-3; TRBD2 matches at 7 bases. The CDR3 runs to 14 residues. V shed 3 bases, J shed 8 bases, and the junction held 8 bases outside the gene matches. DNA for the CDR3: TGTGCCAGCAGTTTTCAGCGGGGCGGCCTTACGCAGTATTTT. It yields the protein CASSFQRGGLTQYF.

The rearrangement uses TRBV6-5 and TRBJ2-5; 7 bases line up with TRBD2. With 2 bases clipped from V and 3 bases from J, the junction kept 9 bases outside the gene matches. From germline, CDR1 is MNHEY and CDR2 SVGAGI. This CDR3 is built from 16 residues. CDR3 amino acids: CASSYGRASGKETQYF. CDR3 sequence (DNA): TGTGCCAGCAGTTACGGGAGGGCTAGCGGCAAAGAGACCCAGTACTTC.

The V call is TRBV15, the J call TRBJ2-5, with D possibly matching TRBD2 (5 bases). Germline V gene data show CDR1 as LNHNV and CDR2 as YYDKDF (reference sequence). V shed 3 bases and J shed 4 bases, with 21 bases lying between them. This CDR3 contains 17 residues. The CDR3 DNA reads as TGTGCCACCAGCAGTCCGGGGAAAGTTTTTATGGGAGAGACCCAGTACTTC. Translating it yields CATSSPGKVFMGETQYF.

The V gene is TRBV6-5, the J gene TRBJ2-2; 8 bases map to TRBD1. Germline lookup yields CDR1 MNHEY and CDR2 SVGAGI. Trimming at V came to 1 base and at J to 6 bases, leaving 7 bases not matched to a gene. This CDR3 has 16 residues. The DNA of the CDR3 is TGTGCCAGCAGTTACTATGGGACAGGACGTGCCGGGGAGCTGTTTTTT. This sequence encodes CASSYYGTGRAGELFF.

The table lists this clonotype with a few counts. The CDR3 region is CSVEGGRETQYF. CDR3 sequence (DNA): TGCAGCGTTGAAGGGGGGCGAGAGACCCAGTACTTC. The chain recombines TRBV29-1 with TRBJ2-5; D may be TRBD1 (6 bases). The CDR3 sequence is 12 residues long. Germline-derived CDR1 and CDR2 are SQVTM and ANQGSEA. Trimming removed 1 base from V and 4 bases from J, with 7 bases in between. The full variable domain, with the rest looked up from reference TRBV29-1 and TRBJ2-5, is SAVISQKPSRDICQRGTSLTIQCQVDSQVTMMFWYRQQPGQSLTLIATANQGSEATYESGFVIDKFPISRPNLTFSTLTVSNMSPEDSSIYLCSVEGGRETQYFGPGTRLLVL.

J is TRBJ1-5 and V is TRBV12-3 or TRBV12-4, with D tentatively TRBD1 (5 bases). This CDR3 is built from 11 residues. Trimming pared 8 bases from V and 11 bases from J, leaving 13 bases between. CDR3 amino acids: CASGTGRAQHF. The CDR3 DNA sequence: TGTGCCAGCGGGACCGGGCGGGCCCAGCATTTT.